Below, 22 T cell receptor beta chains from the same sample are listed, as sequenced in a study of CD8 T cells in ankylosing spondylitis. Study-level results: Ankylosing spondylitis blood appeared to be characterized by a TCR beta motif of roughly eight highly homologous variants.

MiXCR, applied by TCRdb to the 5' RACE reads, yields one record per CDR3 protein. The sample yields 700,000 to 850,000 distinct CDR3 sequences, approximately 12% seen once. Their antigens are not known. The sequenced sample was blood, either unsorted or a sorted T cell fraction (not recorded which). These receptors came from a male donor with ankylosing spondylitis.

The chain combines TRBV4-3 with TRBJ2-2; unclear D gene. This CDR3 comprises 17 residues. Looked up from germline, CDR1 is LGHNA and CDR2 is YSLEER. V lost 1 base and J lost 1, with 13 bases in between. CDR3 bases: TGCGCCAGCAGCCAAGCCCAACAGATTTTGAACACCGGGGAGCTGTTTTTT. Encoded protein: CASSQAQQILNTGELFF.

This clonotype has only a few counts. The chain recombines TRBV12-3 or TRBV12-4 with TRBJ1-1, with D uncertain. With 6 bases removed from V and 1 base from J, the gap between germline ends came to 12 bases. The CDR3 extends over 14 amino acids. CDR3 bases: TGTGCCAGCAGAACCTCCGACGGGAACACTGAAGCTTTCTTT. It yields the protein CASRTSDGNTEAFF.

The J gene is TRBJ2-3, the V gene TRBV12-3 or TRBV12-4; D assignment may be TRBD1 or TRBD2 (6 bases each). The CDR3 has 17 residues. V was clipped by 3 bases and J by 0 bases, with 16 bases between them. The CDR3 DNA reads TGTGCCAGCAGTTTTAGGTCGGGGGCCCTCAGCACAGATACGCAGTATTTT. It encodes CASSFRSGALSTDTQYF.

The chain has TRBV12-3 or TRBV12-4 and TRBJ2-7; possibly TRBD2 for D (7 bases). V lost 6 bases and J lost 9, with 15 bases in between. There are 12 residues in the CDR3. CDR3 residues: CASSFQGRGQYF. CDR3 DNA sequence: TGTGCCAGCAGCTTTCAGGGGAGGGGGCAGTACTTC.

This clonotype was counted many times. The gene calls are TRBV29-1 and TRBJ2-5; 9 nucleotides line up with TRBD1. The CDR3 runs 12 residues. The germline V gene encodes CDR1 SQVTM and CDR2 ANQGSEA. Germline trimming cut 7 bases from V and 4 bases from J; bases unmatched to any gene: 4. The CDR3 bases are TGCAGCGCTCACAGGGGGCGAGAGACCCAGTACTTC. Its protein is CSAHRGRETQYF.

The CDR3 nucleotides are TGCAGTGCACGGAGAAATTCGGCTAGCGGGGGGAACTGGCAAGAGACCCAGTACTTC. Translated: CSARRNSASGGNWQETQYF. The chain carries TRBV20-1 and TRBJ2-5; 11 positions agree with TRBD2. Germline CDR1 reads DFQATT; CDR2 reads SNEGSKA (reference sequence). This CDR3 has 19 residues. Unmatched junction bases numbered 20, after V lost 6 bases and J lost 2 bases.

This clonotype was found many times. This rearrangement joins TRBV20-1 to TRBJ2-1; D not certain. The V end lost 3 bases, the J end lost 2 bases, and 8 bases lay between the germline ends. This CDR3 region has 13 residues. Per the germline V gene, CDR1 is DFQATT and CDR2 is SNEGSKA (reference sequence). CDR3 sequence: CSARAGTYNEQFF. In nucleotides, the CDR3 is TGCAGTGCTAGGGCTGGGACCTACAATGAGCAGTTCTTC.

The V gene is TRBV6-5, the J gene TRBJ2-7, with TRBD1 matching 8 bases. V lost 2 bases to trimming and J lost 2 bases; unmatched junction nucleotides: 5. CDR1 and CDR2 (germline): MNHEY, SVGAGI. The CDR3 is made up of 15 amino acids. CDR3 loop: CASSYSQGAAYEQYF. Written as DNA, the CDR3 is TGTGCCAGCAGTTACAGTCAGGGGGCAGCCTACGAGCAGTACTTC.

The CDR3 nucleotides read TGTGCCAGCAGCCACGTCTCGGACGTCCTAATGAACACTGAAGCTTTCTTT. Protein sequence: CASSHVSDVLMNTEAFF. The chain links TRBV6-2 or TRBV6-3 to TRBJ1-1; D is unclear. Trimming cost V 6 bases and J 0 bases, with 20 bases left between them. The CDR3 is made up of 17 amino acids. Germline assignment: CDR1 MNHEY and CDR2 SVGEGT.

Only a few counts were recorded for this clonotype. The chain has TRBV4-3 and TRBJ2-3; 9 nucleotides agree with TRBD2. With 4 bases clipped from V and 0 bases from J, the junction kept 11 bases outside the gene matches. The CDR3 sequence is 18 residues long. Germline values: CDR1 LGHNA, CDR2 YSLEER. CDR3: CASSPGSSGVRSTDTQYF. The CDR3 bases are TGCGCCAGCAGCCCTGGGTCTAGCGGGGTTCGTAGCACAGATACGCAGTATTTT.

This clonotype was seen at least ten times. The CDR3 region is CASSLELSNEQFF. CDR3 sequence (DNA): TGTGCCAGCAGCTTAGAATTGAGCAATGAGCAGTTCTTC. The chain uses TRBV7-8 and TRBJ2-1, with unresolved D. The V and J ends lost 1 base and 6 bases respectively, with 7 bases between them. The germline gives CDR1 SGHVS, CDR2 FQNEAQ. This CDR3 spans 13 amino acids.

This clonotype was seen more than once but under ten times. This chain joins TRBV20-1 and TRBJ2-2; D not certain. Germline assignment: CDR1 DFQATT and CDR2 SNEGSKA (reference sequence). The V and J ends lost 6 bases and 9 bases respectively, with 17 bases between them. This CDR3 comprises 13 residues. The DNA for the CDR3 is TGCAGTGCCTCCCGCTACGGCCGGAGGGAGCTGTTTTTT. This translates into CSASRYGRRELFF.

This clonotype has only a few counts. The rearrangement links TRBV6-1 to TRBJ1-4, with D unresolved. The CDR3 consists of 14 residues. Germline CDR1 MNHNS, CDR2 SASEGT. Trimming took off 8 bases at V and 7 bases at J, with 17 bases between the two ends. The CDR3 spells CASSVPRVGEKLFF. Here the CDR3 DNA reads TGTGCCAGCTCCGTCCCGCGCGTTGGTGAAAAACTGTTTTTT.

The chain carries TRBV7-9 and TRBJ1-5; D is possibly TRBD1 (5 bases). The CDR3 has 13 residues. V was shortened by 7 bases and J by 4 bases, with 11 bases between the two germline ends. In germline, CDR1 is SEHNR, CDR2 FQNEAQ (reference sequence). The CDR3 protein is CASTWDGNQPQHF. CDR3 nucleotides: TGTGCCAGCACCTGGGACGGAAATCAGCCCCAGCATTTT.

This sequence joins TRBV28 and TRBJ2-1; 11 positions agree with TRBD1. Germline CDR1 is MDHEN and CDR2 is SYDVKM. J gave up 5 bases and V 8 bases, and 2 bases lay outside the gene matches. The CDR3 extends over 13 amino acids. The DNA for the CDR3 is TGTGCCAGCCGGGACAGGGGGAACAATGAGCAGTTCTTC. As protein: CASRDRGNNEQFF.

The V and J genes are TRBV28 and TRBJ2-3; D uncertain. The CDR3 length is 14 residues. The ends were cut back, 6 bases at V and 7 bases at J, with 17 bases in the middle. Germline-derived CDR1 and CDR2 are MDHEN and SYDVKM. CDR3 residues: CASSRTPFRNTQYF. CDR3 coding DNA: TGTGCCAGCAGCCGCACACCTTTCCGGAATACGCAGTATTTT.

This chain connects TRBV5-1 to TRBJ2-2; TRBD2 aligns across 8 bases. The germline CDR1 and CDR2 sequences are SGHRS and YFSETQ. V was clipped by 2 bases and J by 6 bases; unmatched bases: 6. This CDR3 has 15 amino acids. The CDR3 protein is CASSLLAEWAGELFF. DNA for the CDR3: TGCGCCAGCAGCTTACTAGCGGAGTGGGCCGGGGAGCTGTTTTTT.

This clonotype has more than one count but fewer than ten. V is TRBV11-1 and J is TRBJ2-5, with TRBD1 identical over 7 bases. V lost 5 bases and J lost 0; bases outside the gene matches: 3. Germline-derived CDR1 and CDR2 are SGHAT and FQDESV (reference sequence). The CDR3 has 14 amino acids. The CDR3 DNA reads as TGTGCCAGCAGCGCGGACAGGTACCAAGAGACCCAGTACTTC. This sequence encodes CASSADRYQETQYF.

This clonotype showed up just a few times. This chain connects TRBV12-3 or TRBV12-4 to TRBJ2-2; TRBD2 might be the D (6 bases). The CDR3 is 15 residues long. Trimming left V 3 bases short and J 6 bases short, with 14 bases between. CDR3 nucleotides: TGTGCCAGCAGTTTGCGGGGCCGTTCGTCCGGGGAGCTGTTTTTT. It encodes CASSLRGRSSGELFF.

V usage is TRBV20-1 and J usage is TRBJ2-7; D tentatively reads TRBD1 or TRBD2 (6 bases each). CDR3 length: 14 amino acids. The germline gives CDR1 DFQATT, CDR2 SNEGSKA (reference sequence). Trimming pared 6 bases from V and 0 bases from J, leaving 15 bases between. The CDR3 region has the DNA TGCAGTGCCCCGAGGGGGGCCTACTCCTACGAGCAGTACTTC. It yields the protein CSAPRGAYSYEQYF.

The chain joins TRBV10-3 to TRBJ2-7, with D perhaps TRBD1 (6 bases). Germline CDR1 is ENHRY and CDR2 is SYGVKD. V lost 6 bases and J 3 bases, leaving 9 bases between the germline ends. The CDR3 has 12 residues. The CDR3 DNA follows: TGTGCCATCAGGAAGGACAGCTACGAGCAGTACTTC. As protein: CAIRKDSYEQYF.

This clonotype was seen a few times. An end of the junction differs from the germline gene, which may be a read error. The chain links TRBV28 to TRBJ2-1; 8 nucleotides align to TRBD1. In germline, CDR1 is MDHEN, CDR2 SYDVKM. This CDR3 has 16 residues. The CDR3 nucleotides are TGTGCCAGCAGCTTATTAGACAGGGGAAACTACAATGAGCAGTTCTTC. This sequence encodes CASSLLDRGNYNEQFF.